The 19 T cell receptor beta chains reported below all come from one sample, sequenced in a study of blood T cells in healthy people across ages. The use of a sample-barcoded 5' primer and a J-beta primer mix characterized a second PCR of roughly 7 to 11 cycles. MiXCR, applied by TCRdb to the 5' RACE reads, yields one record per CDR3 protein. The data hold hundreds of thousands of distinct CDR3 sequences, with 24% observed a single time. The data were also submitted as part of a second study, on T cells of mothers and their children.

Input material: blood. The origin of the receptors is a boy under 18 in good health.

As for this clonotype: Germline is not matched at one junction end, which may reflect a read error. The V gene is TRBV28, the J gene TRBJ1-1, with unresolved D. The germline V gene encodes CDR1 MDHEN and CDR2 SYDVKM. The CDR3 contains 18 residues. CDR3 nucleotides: TGTGCCAGCAGTCGGATAATGGCCGCCCGAAGTATGAACACTGAAGCTCTCTTT. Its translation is CASSRIMAARSMNTEALF. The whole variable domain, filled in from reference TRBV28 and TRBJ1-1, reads DVKVTQSSRYLVKRTGEKVFLECVQDMDHENMFWYRQDPGLGLRLIYFSYDVKMKEKGDIPEGYSVSREKKERFSLILESASTNQTSMYLCASSRIMAARSMNTEALFGQGTRLTVV.

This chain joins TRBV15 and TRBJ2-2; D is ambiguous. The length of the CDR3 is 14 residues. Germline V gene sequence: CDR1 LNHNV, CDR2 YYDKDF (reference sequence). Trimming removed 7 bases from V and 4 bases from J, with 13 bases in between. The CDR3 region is CATTPSLRTGELFF. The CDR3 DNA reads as TGTGCCACCACCCCGTCCCTCCGCACCGGGGAGCTGTTTTTT.

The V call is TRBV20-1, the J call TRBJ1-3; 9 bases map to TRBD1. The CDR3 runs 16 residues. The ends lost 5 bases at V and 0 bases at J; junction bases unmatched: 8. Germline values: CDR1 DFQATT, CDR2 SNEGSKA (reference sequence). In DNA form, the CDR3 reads TGCAGTGCTCACCGTGGACAGGGGACCTCTGGAAACACCATATATTTT. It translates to CSAHRGQGTSGNTIYF.

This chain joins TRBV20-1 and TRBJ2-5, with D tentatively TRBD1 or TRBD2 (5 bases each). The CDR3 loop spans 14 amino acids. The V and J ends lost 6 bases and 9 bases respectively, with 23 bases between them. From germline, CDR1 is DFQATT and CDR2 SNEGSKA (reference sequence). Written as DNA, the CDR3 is TGCAGTGCCCCGGGGACCCCCGGGATGAACCCCCAGTACTTC. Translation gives CSAPGTPGMNPQYF.

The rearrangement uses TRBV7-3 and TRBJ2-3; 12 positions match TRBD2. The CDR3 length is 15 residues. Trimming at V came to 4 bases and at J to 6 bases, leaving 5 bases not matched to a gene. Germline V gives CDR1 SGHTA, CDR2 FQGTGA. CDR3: CASSWTSGAQDTQYF. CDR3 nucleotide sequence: TGTGCCAGCAGCTGGACTAGCGGGGCCCAGGATACGCAGTATTTT.

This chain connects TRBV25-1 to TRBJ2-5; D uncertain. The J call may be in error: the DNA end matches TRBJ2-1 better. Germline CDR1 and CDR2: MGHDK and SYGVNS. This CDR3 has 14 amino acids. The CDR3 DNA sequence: TGTGCCAGCAGTGAAATCCGCGCGGAGTATGAGCAGTTCTTC. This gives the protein CASSEIRAEYEQFF.

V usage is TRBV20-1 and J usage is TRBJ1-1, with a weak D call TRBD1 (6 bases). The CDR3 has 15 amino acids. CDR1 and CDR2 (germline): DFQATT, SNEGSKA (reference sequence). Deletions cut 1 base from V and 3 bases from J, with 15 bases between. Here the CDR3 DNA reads TGCAGTGCTAGAGTCAGGGGCTCGCTGTACACTGAAGCTTTCTTT. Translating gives CSARVRGSLYTEAFF.

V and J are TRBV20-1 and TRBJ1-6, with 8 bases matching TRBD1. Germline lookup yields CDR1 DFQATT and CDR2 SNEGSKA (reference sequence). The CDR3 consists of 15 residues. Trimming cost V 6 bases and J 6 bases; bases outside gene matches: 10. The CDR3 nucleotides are TGCAGTGCCACTACGTTCGGACAGGGTAATTCACCCCTCCACTTT. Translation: CSATTFGQGNSPLHF.

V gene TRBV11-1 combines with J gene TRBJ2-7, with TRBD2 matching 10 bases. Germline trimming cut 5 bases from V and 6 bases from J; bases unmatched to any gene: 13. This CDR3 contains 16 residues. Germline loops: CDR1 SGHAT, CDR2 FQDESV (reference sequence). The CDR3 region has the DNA TGTGCCAGCAGCCCTAGGACTAGCGGCCTCTCCATCGAGCAGTACTTC. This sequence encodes CASSPRTSGLSIEQYF.

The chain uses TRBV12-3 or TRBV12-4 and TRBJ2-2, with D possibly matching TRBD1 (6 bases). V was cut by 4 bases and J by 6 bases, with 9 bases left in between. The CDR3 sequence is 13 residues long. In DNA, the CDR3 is TGTGCCAGCAGTTCACAGGGCTCCGGGGAGCTGTTTTTT. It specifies CASSSQGSGELFF.

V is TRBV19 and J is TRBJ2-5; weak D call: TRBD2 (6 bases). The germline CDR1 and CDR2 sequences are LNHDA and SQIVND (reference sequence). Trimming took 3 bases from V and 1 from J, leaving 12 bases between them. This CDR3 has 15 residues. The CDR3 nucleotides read TGTGCCAGTAGTATCGAGACTAGAAGCCAAGAGACCCAGTACTTC. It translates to CASSIETRSQETQYF.

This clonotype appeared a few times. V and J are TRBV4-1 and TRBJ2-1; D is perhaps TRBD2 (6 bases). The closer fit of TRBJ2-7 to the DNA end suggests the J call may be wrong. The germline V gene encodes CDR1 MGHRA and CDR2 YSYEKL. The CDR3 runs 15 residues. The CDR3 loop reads CASSQPGLQTYEQYF. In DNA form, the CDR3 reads TGCGCCAGCAGCCAACCGGGACTCCAGACCTACGAGCAGTACTTC.

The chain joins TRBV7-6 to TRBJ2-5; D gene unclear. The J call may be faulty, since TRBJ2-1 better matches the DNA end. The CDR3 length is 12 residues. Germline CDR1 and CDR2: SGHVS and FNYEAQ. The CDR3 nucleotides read TGTGCCAGCAGCTTATGGAAGGATGAGCAGTTCTTC. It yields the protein CASSLWKDEQFF.

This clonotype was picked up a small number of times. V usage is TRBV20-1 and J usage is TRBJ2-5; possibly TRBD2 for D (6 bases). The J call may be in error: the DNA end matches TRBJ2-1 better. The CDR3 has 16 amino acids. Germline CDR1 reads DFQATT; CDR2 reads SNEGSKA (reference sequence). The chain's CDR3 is CSARDLRQAGLDEQFF. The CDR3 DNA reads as TGCAGTGCTAGAGATCTGAGGCAGGCGGGATTAGATGAGCAGTTCTTC.

In nucleotides, the CDR3 is TGCAGTGCTGTTAGGGACTCCAATGGAGAGCAGTACTTC. This sequence encodes CSAVRDSNGEQYF. The chain employs TRBV20-1 and TRBJ2-5; a possible D gene is TRBD2 (6 bases). Trimming took off 5 bases at V and 11 bases at J, with 21 bases between the two ends. The CDR3 spans 13 residues. Germline CDR1 DFQATT, CDR2 SNEGSKA (reference sequence).

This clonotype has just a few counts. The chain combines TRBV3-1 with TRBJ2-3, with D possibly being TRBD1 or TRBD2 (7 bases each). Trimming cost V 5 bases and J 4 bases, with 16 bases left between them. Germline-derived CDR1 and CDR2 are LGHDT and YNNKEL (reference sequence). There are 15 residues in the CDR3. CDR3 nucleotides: TGTGCCAGCAGCGCAGGGGGGGCGAGAGCAGATACGCAGTATTTT. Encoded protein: CASSAGGARADTQYF.

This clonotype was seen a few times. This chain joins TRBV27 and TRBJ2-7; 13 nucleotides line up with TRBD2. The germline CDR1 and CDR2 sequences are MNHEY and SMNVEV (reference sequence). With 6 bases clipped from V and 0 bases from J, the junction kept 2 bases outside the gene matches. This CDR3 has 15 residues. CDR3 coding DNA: TGTGCCAGCAGACTAGCGGGAGGGCTCTCCTACGAGCAGTACTTC. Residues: CASRLAGGLSYEQYF.

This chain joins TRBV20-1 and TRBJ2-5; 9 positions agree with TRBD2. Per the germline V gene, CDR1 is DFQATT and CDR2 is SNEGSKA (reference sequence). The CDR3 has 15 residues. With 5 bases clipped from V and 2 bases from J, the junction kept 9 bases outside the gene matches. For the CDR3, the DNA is TGCAGTGCTGCTTCAGCGGGGGGAGGACAAGAGACCCAGTACTTC. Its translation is CSAASAGGGQETQYF.

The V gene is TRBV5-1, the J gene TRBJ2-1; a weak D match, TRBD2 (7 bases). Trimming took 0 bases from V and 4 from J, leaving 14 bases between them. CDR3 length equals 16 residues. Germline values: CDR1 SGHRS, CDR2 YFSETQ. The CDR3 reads CASSLAPGGPYNEQFF. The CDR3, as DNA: TGCGCCAGCAGCTTGGCGCCGGGGGGCCCATACAATGAGCAGTTCTTC.